This T cell receptor (beta chain) was found in a study of T-cell reconstitution after alpha-beta-depleted transplantation in children. Study-wide findings and caveats: T-cell counts and diversity were attributed mostly to newly produced T cells one year after transplant. There were reportedly several hundred expanded graft clones from which alpha-beta T cells came about two months after transplant.

The CDR3 sequence is 12 residues long. Germline-derived CDR1 and CDR2 are MNHNS and SASEGT. With 8 bases clipped from V and 8 bases from J, the junction kept 8 bases outside the gene matches. This clonotype was counted only a few times. What it binds is unknown. The authors prepared the TCRbeta library with unique molecular identifiers. TCRdb analysed the PCR reads with MiXCR anew, one entry per CDR3 protein. The sample has 200,000 to 250,000 distinct CDR3 sequences, roughly 8.1% seen once. The gene calls are TRBV6-1 and TRBJ1-2, with 7 bases fitting TRBD1. This clonotype was sampled from a male patient between 2 and 10 years old who had a stem cell transplant for acute myeloid leukemia, so the T cells may come from the graft donor. The source material was PBMCs, mostly from graft donor cells, sampled 360 days after TCRalphabeta/CD19-depleted stem cell transplant. CDR3 in amino acids: CASGKTGTGYTF. CDR3 nucleotide sequence: TGTGCCAGCGGGAAGACAGGGACCGGCTACACCTTC.